This T cell receptor beta chain was sequenced for a study of blood T cells in healthy people across ages. In terms of origin and age, donors were healthy Caucasian individuals from Russia aged about 6 to 90. Isolation per sample recovered at least 7 million PBMCs. Broader study findings: Expanded clonotype shifts may have been confounded, as the donors had an unknown CMV status.

As concerns this clonotype: What it binds is unknown.

A second about 6 to 12 cycle PCR used barcoded and J-beta primers. TCRdb re-derived calls from the 5' RACE reads in MiXCR, one entry per CDR3 protein. The sample contains around 900,000 distinct CDR3 sequences, roughly 47% of which appear only once. With V trimmed by 2 bases and J by 4 bases, 8 bases remained unmatched. The CDR3 totals 16 residues. CDR1 is MNHEY, CDR2 SMNVEV, per germline (reference sequence). Sequencing was performed on blood. The rearrangement links TRBV27 to TRBJ2-5, with TRBD2 matching 9 bases. This TCR came from a woman in her sixties in good health. The CDR3 protein is CASSLGGRAPRETQYF. CDR3 nucleotide sequence: TGTGCCAGCAGTTTAGGCGGGAGGGCCCCCCGAGAGACCCAGTACTTC.